These 18 T cell receptor beta chains were all obtained from the same sample, sequenced in a study of T cell responses to AZD1222 COVID-19 vaccine. The assay was immunoSEQ multiplex PCR, and TCRdb's table has in-frame clones only and misses some. The table has 95,000 to 100,000 clones, over 75% seen once. The sequencing used peripheral blood, collected on day 0 of AZD1222 vaccination. These receptor sequences come from an adult in good health.

V is TRBV19 and J is TRBJ1-2; unclear D gene. Germline V gene data show CDR1 as LNHDA and CDR2 as SQIVND (reference sequence). V was pared by 4 bases and J by 4 bases, with 7 bases between. This CDR3 is built from 12 residues. CDR3 residues: CASSSAPYGYTF. Written as DNA, the CDR3 is TGTGCCAGTAGTAGCGCTCCCTATGGCTACACCTTC.

V is TRBV30 and J is TRBJ2-1, with TRBD1 matching 10 bases. This CDR3 spans 15 amino acids. Germline CDR1 reads GTSNPN; CDR2 reads SVGIG (reference sequence). The V and J ends lost 0 bases and 7 bases, in that order; junction bases with no gene match: 6. CDR3 sequence reads: CAWSVGQGGWNEQFF. The CDR3, as DNA: TGTGCCTGGAGTGTTGGACAGGGGGGTTGGAATGAGCAGTTCTTC. Using reference TRBV30 and TRBJ2-1 for the parts outside the CDR3, the full variable domain is SQTIHQWPATLVQPVGSPLSLECTVEGTSNPNLYWYRQAAGRGLQLLFYSVGIGQISSEVPQNLSASRPQDRQFILSSKKLLLSDSGFYLCAWSVGQGGWNEQFFGPGTRLTVL.

This sequence joins TRBV30 and TRBJ2-7, with D possibly being TRBD1 (6 bases). The germline V and J ends were trimmed by 7 bases and 4 bases, with 17 bases remaining between them. Germline lookup yields CDR1 GTSNPN and CDR2 SVGIG (reference sequence). The CDR3 has 13 amino acids. CDR3 in DNA: TGTGCCTCGTCCCGGGACAATGGGTACGAGCAGTACTTC. Amino acids: CASSRDNGYEQYF.

The J gene is TRBJ2-1, the V gene TRBV7-9; D is perhaps TRBD1 (5 bases). Germline CDR1 SEHNR, CDR2 FQNEAQ (reference sequence). The CDR3 is 13 amino acids. V was clipped by 5 bases and J by 12 bases, with 17 bases between them. The CDR3 reads CASSANQAGMQFF. The CDR3 nucleotides read TGTGCCAGCAGCGCGAATCAGGCAGGGATGCAGTTCTTC.

The chain combines TRBV4-2 with TRBJ2-1, with a weak D call TRBD2 (6 bases). Trimming left V 4 bases short and J 4 bases short, with 11 bases between. Germline CDR1 is LGHNA and CDR2 is YNFKEQ. The CDR3 loop spans 14 amino acids. CDR3 bases: TGTGCCAGCAGCCGCAGACTAGATTACAATGAGCAGTTCTTC. Translated: CASSRRLDYNEQFF.

The CDR3, as DNA: TGCGCCAGCAGCCAAGACAGGTGGCGGAACGTGAGGGGCTACACCTTC. Encoded protein: CASSQDRWRNVRGYTF. The genes are TRBV4-1 and TRBJ1-2; no reliable D call. This CDR3 is 16 amino acids long. Germline V gene lookup returns CDR1 MGHRA and CDR2 YSYEKL. V lost 0 bases to trimming and J lost 8 bases, with 19 bases between them.

This chain joins TRBV3-1 (or the pseudogene TRBV3-2) and TRBJ2-5; 9 bases align to TRBD2. The V gene end was trimmed by 6 bases and the J gene end by 9 bases; junction bases not matched to a gene: 17. The germline gives CDR1 LGHDT, CDR2 YNNKEL (reference sequence). The CDR3 loop spans 16 amino acids. The CDR3 spells CASSFILAGASNAQYF. CDR3 DNA: TGTGCCAGCAGTTTTATATTAGCGGGAGCGAGTAACGCCCAGTACTTC.

This clone has more than one count but fewer than ten. This chain uses TRBV5-5 with TRBJ1-4, with D unclear. CDR3 length equals 11 residues. Germline CDR1 SGHKS, CDR2 YYEKEE (reference sequence). The V end lost 4 bases, the J end lost 10 bases, and 8 bases lay between the germline ends. The CDR3 DNA follows: TGTGCCAGCAGCGTTCTTGGAAAACTGTTTTTT. This encodes CASSVLGKLFF. The whole variable domain, filled in from reference TRBV5-5 and TRBJ1-4, reads DAGVTQSPTHLIKTRGQQVTLRCSPISGHKSVSWYQQVLGQGPQFIFQYYEKEERGRGNFPDRFSARQFPNYSSELNVNALLLGDSALYLCASSVLGKLFFGSGTQLSVL.

V gene TRBV10-3 combines with J gene TRBJ1-1; D gene ambiguous. Germline V gene lookup returns CDR1 ENHRY and CDR2 SYGVKD. Trimming removed 3 bases from V and 5 bases from J, with 7 bases in between. The CDR3 runs to 12 residues. CDR3 residues: CAISDGGTEAFF. In DNA form, the CDR3 reads TGTGCCATCAGTGATGGAGGGACTGAAGCTTTCTTT.

This chain links TRBV6-5 with TRBJ1-1; D unresolved. V shed 8 bases and J shed 8 bases, with 12 bases lying between them. The CDR3 covers 11 residues. In germline, CDR1 is MNHEY, CDR2 SVGAGI. Here the CDR3 reads CASGRAGEAFF. The CDR3 nucleotides read TGTGCCAGCGGGAGAGCAGGAGAAGCTTTCTTT.

The chain combines TRBV16 with TRBJ1-2; D is undetermined. The CDR3 runs to 11 residues. Looked up from germline, CDR1 is KGHSY and CDR2 is FQNENV. V dropped 2 bases and J dropped 7 bases, with 5 bases sitting between them. Here the CDR3 reads CASSQQRGYTF. The CDR3 DNA follows: TGTGCCAGCAGCCAACAGCGTGGCTACACCTTC.

V gene TRBV28 combines with J gene TRBJ1-1; TRBD1 aligns across 8 bases. This CDR3 comprises 13 residues. The germline gives CDR1 MDHEN, CDR2 SYDVKM. V trimming: 6 bases; J trimming: 6 bases; junction bases outside the gene matches: 6. CDR3 coding DNA: TGTGCCAGCAGCTCGGGACAGGAGCCTGAAGCTTTCTTT. Translating gives CASSSGQEPEAFF.

The rearrangement links TRBV30 to TRBJ1-5; D possibly corresponds to TRBD1 (6 bases). The CDR3 has 16 residues. V shed 0 bases and J shed 10 bases, with 22 bases lying between them. CDR1 and CDR2 (germline): GTSNPN, SVGIG (reference sequence). Here the CDR3 DNA reads TGTGCCTGGAGTGTAGGGGGGGGGCCCTCGGGAAAACCCCAGCATTTT. Its translation is CAWSVGGGPSGKPQHF.

This clone was seen a handful of times. The V call is TRBV10-1, the J call TRBJ1-1, with TRBD1 identical over 11 bases. The CDR3 has 13 amino acids. CDR1 is WNHNN and CDR2 is SYGVQD in the germline V gene (reference sequence). Losses at the gene ends were 4 bases for V and 11 bases for J; bases not matched to a gene: 6. CDR3 loop: CASSARTGGDAFF. The CDR3 DNA sequence: TGCGCCAGCAGTGCCCGGACAGGGGGCGATGCTTTCTTT.

This chain joins TRBV6-5 and TRBJ1-3, with no clear D. The V gene lost 0 bases and the J gene lost 2 bases, with 8 bases spanning the gap. CDR3 length: 15 amino acids. Germline V CDR1 and CDR2: MNHEY, SVGAGI. The CDR3 loop is CASSYSIATGNTIYF. CDR3 sequence (DNA): TGTGCCAGCAGTTACTCTATCGCCACTGGAAACACCATATATTTT.

Worth noting for this clone: Other DNA sequences of this sample code for an identical CDR3. The chain joins TRBV29-1 to TRBJ1-2; 8 bases map to TRBD1. CDR3 length equals 12 residues. Looked up from germline, CDR1 is SQVTM and CDR2 is ANQGSEA. The V segment lost 5 bases and the J segment 3 bases; nucleotides outside the gene matches: 2. The CDR3: CSVLTGDYGYTF. CDR3 sequence (DNA): TGCAGCGTTCTGACAGGGGACTATGGCTACACCTTC.

The CDR3 reads CASSVGLESSYEQYF. CDR3 nucleotides: TGTGCCAGCAGCGTAGGACTAGAGAGCTCCTACGAGCAGTACTTC. V gene TRBV9 combines with J gene TRBJ2-7; a weak D match, TRBD2 (6 bases). V gave up 0 bases and J gave up 0 bases, with 10 bases separating them. This CDR3 has 15 amino acids. CDR1 is SGDLS and CDR2 is YYNGEE in the germline V gene.

This sequence joins TRBV6-4 and TRBJ1-1, with D possibly being TRBD1 (5 bases). V dropped 5 bases and J dropped 3 bases, with 16 bases sitting between them. CDR1 and CDR2 (germline): MRHNA, SNTAGT. The CDR3 sequence is 15 residues long. CDR3 coding DNA: TGTGCCAGCAGTCTGCATGGGGGACTCGACACTGAAGCTTTCTTT. This sequence encodes CASSLHGGLDTEAFF.